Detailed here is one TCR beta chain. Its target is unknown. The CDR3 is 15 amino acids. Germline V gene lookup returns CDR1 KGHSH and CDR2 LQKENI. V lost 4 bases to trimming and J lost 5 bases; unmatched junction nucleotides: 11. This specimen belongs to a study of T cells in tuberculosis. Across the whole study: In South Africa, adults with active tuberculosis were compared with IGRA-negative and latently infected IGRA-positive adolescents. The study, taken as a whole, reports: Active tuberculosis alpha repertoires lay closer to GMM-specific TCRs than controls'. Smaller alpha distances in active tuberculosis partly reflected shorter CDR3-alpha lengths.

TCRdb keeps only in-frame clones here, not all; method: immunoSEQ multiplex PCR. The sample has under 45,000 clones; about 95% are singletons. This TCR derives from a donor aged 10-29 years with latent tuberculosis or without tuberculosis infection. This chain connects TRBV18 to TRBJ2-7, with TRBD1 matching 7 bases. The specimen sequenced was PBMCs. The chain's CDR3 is CASSQLIQGSHEQYF. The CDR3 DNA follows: TGTGCCAGCTCACAACTAATACAGGGGTCCCACGAGCAGTACTTC.